One sample yielded the 31 T cell receptor beta chains listed below, sequenced in a study of blood T cells in healthy people across ages. Primers used in a second PCR of roughly 7 to 12 cycles were a sample-barcoded 5' primer and a J-beta primer mix. TCRdb reprocessed the 5' RACE reads via MiXCR and lists one record per CDR3 protein. The sample has about 1,400,000 distinct CDR3 sequences, approximately 59% seen once; the top ten hold 5.5% to 8%. The specimen was blood. These receptors came from a man younger than 35 in good health.

The chain uses TRBV4-3 and TRBJ2-1; TRBD2 matches at 7 bases. CDR3 length: 15 amino acids. Trimming cost V 0 bases and J 8 bases; bases outside gene matches: 7. Looked up from germline, CDR1 is LGHNA and CDR2 is YSLEER. CDR3 bases: TGCGCCAGCAGCCAAGATAGTTCGGGGGGAGATGAGCAGTTCTTC. Its translation is CASSQDSSGGDEQFF.

The chain joins TRBV5-5 to TRBJ2-4; the D gene is possibly TRBD2 (5 bases). The J call may be wrong; the DNA end is better matched by TRBJ2-5. CDR3 length equals 15 residues. Germline values: CDR1 SGHKS, CDR2 YYEKEE (reference sequence). The DNA for the CDR3 is TGTGCCAGCAGCTTGGATATGAGAGGGATAGAGACCCAGTACTTC. It codes for CASSLDMRGIETQYF.

This clonotype was detected only a few times. This chain links TRBV20-1 with TRBJ2-7; D ambiguous. The CDR3 is 14 amino acids. The V end lost 0 bases, the J end lost 0 bases, and 9 bases lay between the germline ends. The V gene's germline CDR1 is DFQATT and CDR2 SNEGSKA (reference sequence). This CDR3 is CSARDAVGSYEQYF. In DNA, the CDR3 is TGCAGTGCTAGAGATGCCGTCGGCTCCTACGAGCAGTACTTC.

V gene TRBV11-2 combines with J gene TRBJ2-7; D gene uncertain. The CDR3 has 14 amino acids. From germline, CDR1 is SGHAT and CDR2 FQNNGV. Trimming took off 2 bases at V and 0 bases at J, with 8 bases between the two ends. The CDR3 nucleotides read TGTGCCAGCAGCTTAAGGCCCTTCTCCTACGAGCAGTACTTC. This gives the protein CASSLRPFSYEQYF.

This sequence joins TRBV5-6 and TRBJ2-4; the D gene could be TRBD1 or TRBD2 (5 bases each). Per germline, CDR1 SGHDT and CDR2 YYEEEE. The length of the CDR3 is 13 residues. Trimming took off 4 bases at V and 9 bases at J, with 14 bases between the two ends. CDR3 amino acids: CASSQKPGSIQYF. CDR3 in DNA: TGTGCCAGCAGCCAGAAACCAGGGAGCATTCAGTACTTC.

This chain uses TRBV5-8 with TRBJ2-3, with D unclear. The CDR3 sequence is 15 residues long. The germline CDR1 and CDR2 sequences are SGHTS and YDEGEE. V lost 0 bases, J lost 2 bases, and 10 bases lay in between. In DNA, the CDR3 is TGTGCCAGCAGCTTGGGGACCTACCTCACAGATACGCAGTATTTT. Protein sequence: CASSLGTYLTDTQYF.

This clonotype was detected many times. V is TRBV29-1 and J is TRBJ2-1, with 10 bases identical to TRBD2. The CDR3 runs 11 residues. V gave up 6 bases and J gave up 15 bases; unmatched junction bases: 8. In germline, CDR1 is SQVTM, CDR2 ANQGSEA. Written as DNA, the CDR3 is TGCAGCGTCTCTAGCGGGGGTAGGATGTTCTTC. Amino acids: CSVSSGGRMFF.

The J gene is TRBJ1-1, the V gene TRBV5-1, with D tentatively TRBD1 (5 bases). The CDR3 runs to 14 residues. V shed 4 bases and J shed 2 bases, with 12 bases lying between them. In germline, CDR1 is SGHRS, CDR2 YFSETQ. CDR3 loop: CASSVGQTNTEAFF. The CDR3 bases are TGCGCCAGCAGCGTGGGGCAGACAAACACTGAAGCTTTCTTT.

This clonotype has more than one count but fewer than ten. This rearrangement joins TRBV14 to TRBJ1-6; TRBD1 matches at 7 bases. V shed 0 bases, J shed 8 bases, and the junction held 4 bases outside the gene matches. The CDR3 has 15 amino acids. Germline V CDR1 and CDR2: SGHDN, FVKESK. The CDR3 protein is CASSQEETGYSPLHF. DNA for the CDR3: TGTGCCAGCAGCCAAGAAGAGACAGGGTATTCACCCCTCCACTTT.

In DNA form, the CDR3 reads TGCAGTGCTAGAGTCTCACCCTACGAGCAGTACTTC. Translation: CSARVSPYEQYF. The chain uses TRBV20-1 and TRBJ2-7; D is undetermined. The germline V and J ends were trimmed by 1 base and 2 bases, with 6 bases remaining between them. CDR1 is DFQATT, CDR2 SNEGSKA, per germline (reference sequence). The CDR3 totals 12 residues.

The CDR3 nucleotides read TGTGCCAGCAGCTTAAATCTCAATCAGGGGAACACTGAAGCTTTCTTT. Its protein product is CASSLNLNQGNTEAFF. This chain links TRBV7-9 with TRBJ1-1; the D gene is possibly TRBD1 (5 bases). V was pared by 2 bases and J by 1 base, with 14 bases between. The CDR3 has 16 amino acids. Germline assignment: CDR1 SEHNR and CDR2 FQNEAQ (reference sequence).

The V gene is TRBV20-1, the J gene TRBJ2-5; TRBD2 matches 8 bases. The J call may be faulty, since TRBJ2-7 better matches the DNA end. This CDR3 has 13 amino acids. Germline CDR1 and CDR2: DFQATT and SNEGSKA (reference sequence). In DNA, the CDR3 is TGCAGTGCTACCCGGGGGGGGTACTACGAGCAGTACTTC. This gives the protein CSATRGGYYEQYF.

The chain combines TRBV10-3 with TRBJ2-4; 9 bases are shared with TRBD1. V lost 0 bases and J lost 5; bases outside the gene matches: 8. From germline, CDR1 is ENHRY and CDR2 SYGVKD. The CDR3 extends over 17 amino acids. As DNA, the CDR3 is TGTGCCATCAGTGAGTCAAGGACAGGGGTTCCCCAAAACATTCAGTACTTC. This sequence encodes CAISESRTGVPQNIQYF.

The V call is TRBV9, the J call TRBJ2-2; D might be TRBD2 (6 bases). The germline V and J ends were trimmed by 0 bases and 4 bases, with 10 bases remaining between them. The CDR3 is made up of 15 amino acids. The germline gives CDR1 SGDLS, CDR2 YYNGEE. CDR3 in amino acids: CASSVVAGSTGELFF. The CDR3 nucleotides are TGTGCCAGCAGCGTAGTTGCGGGGAGCACCGGGGAGCTGTTTTTT. The whole variable domain, remainder taken from reference TRBV9 and TRBJ2-2, is DSGVTQTPKHLITATGQRVTLRCSPRSGDLSVYWYQQSLDQGLQFLIQYYNGEERAKGNILERFSAQQFPDLHSELNLSSLELGDSALYFCASSVVAGSTGELFFGEGSRLTVL.

CDR3 in amino acids: CSVGGASYNEQFF. The CDR3 region has the DNA TGCAGCGTGGGGGGGGCGTCCTACAATGAGCAGTTCTTC. The V gene is TRBV29-1, the J gene TRBJ2-1; possible D gene TRBD2, 7 bases. The V end was cut by 6 bases, the J end by 1 base, with 10 bases between. Germline V gene data show CDR1 as SQVTM and CDR2 as ANQGSEA. This CDR3 has 13 residues.

The rearrangement joins TRBV29-1 to TRBJ2-5; TRBD2 matches 9 bases. Unmatched junction bases numbered 8, after V lost 4 bases and J lost 5 bases. The CDR3 covers 14 residues. Germline V gene lookup returns CDR1 SQVTM and CDR2 ANQGSEA. The CDR3 protein is CSVVVAGVKETQYF. CDR3 nucleotide sequence: TGCAGCGTTGTTGTAGCGGGAGTTAAGGAGACCCAGTACTTC.

The chain links TRBV15 to TRBJ2-5; the D gene is possibly TRBD1 (5 bases). Germline CDR1 LNHNV, CDR2 YYDKDF (reference sequence). The CDR3 loop spans 15 amino acids. With 1 base removed from V and 11 bases from J, the gap between germline ends came to 20 bases. The CDR3 protein is CATSRVQGANLGQYF. Here the CDR3 DNA reads TGTGCCACCAGCAGAGTCCAGGGTGCTAACCTTGGGCAGTACTTC.

The chain has TRBV25-1 and TRBJ1-2; D might be TRBD1 (6 bases). CDR1 and CDR2 from the germline V gene are MGHDK and SYGVNS. Trimming cost V 3 bases and J 8 bases, with 19 bases left between them. The CDR3 consists of 15 residues. CDR3 DNA: TGTGCCAGCAGTGATAACGTGGGGGCCCGCGGAGGCTACACCTTC. It codes for CASSDNVGARGGYTF.

In this sample, this clonotype turned up a few times. J is TRBJ2-7 and V is TRBV20-1, with D possibly matching TRBD1 (6 bases). Germline values: CDR1 DFQATT, CDR2 SNEGSKA (reference sequence). The ends were cut back, 3 bases at V and 2 bases at J, with 17 bases in the middle. The CDR3 has 15 residues. DNA of the CDR3: TGCAGTGCTAGCCAACGACAGGCGAGTACCTACGAGCAGTACTTC. This encodes CSASQRQASTYEQYF.

V gene TRBV4-3 combines with J gene TRBJ2-4; 9 bases are shared with TRBD2. CDR1 and CDR2 from the germline V gene are LGHNA and YSLEER. V lost 1 base and J lost 2; bases outside the gene matches: 3. The CDR3 has 16 residues. The CDR3 loop is CASSQVSGGTKNIQYF. The CDR3 DNA follows: TGCGCCAGCAGCCAAGTAAGCGGGGGGACCAAAAACATTCAGTACTTC.

This clonotype was counted only a few times. The J gene is TRBJ2-7, the V gene TRBV27; D remains ambiguous. Germline CDR1 MNHEY, CDR2 SMNVEV (reference sequence). Trimming cost V 3 bases and J 1 base, with 13 bases left between them. The CDR3 is 15 amino acids. Here the CDR3 reads CASSFRVPLSYEQYF. For the CDR3, the DNA is TGTGCCAGCAGTTTCCGGGTTCCACTTTCCTACGAGCAGTACTTC.

Comments on this clonotype: Germline and junction disagree at one end, which may indicate a read error. The CDR3 DNA sequence: TGCAACGTTCCCGACAGGCTCTATGGCTACACCTTC. Translated, it gives CNVPDRLYGYTF. V is TRBV29-1 and J is TRBJ1-2, with D possibly matching TRBD1 (6 bases). CDR3 length: 12 amino acids. Germline V lookup: CDR1 SQVTM, CDR2 ANQGSEA.

The chain has TRBV4-2 and TRBJ1-5, with no clear D. The CDR3 runs to 16 residues. V was shortened by 5 bases and J by 4 bases, with 18 bases between the two germline ends. CDR1 is LGHNA and CDR2 is YNFKEQ in the germline V gene. Here the CDR3 DNA reads TGTGCCAGCAGCTCGAAAAGTGCAGGCGGAAATCAGCCCCAGCATTTT. Translation: CASSSKSAGGNQPQHF.

The chain carries TRBV20-1 and TRBJ2-3; D possibly corresponds to TRBD2 (7 bases). The germline V gene encodes CDR1 DFQATT and CDR2 SNEGSKA (reference sequence). CDR3 size: 15 residues. V was pared by 3 bases and J by 6 bases, with 19 bases between. The DNA for the CDR3 is TGCAGTGCTAGCGGGTTGGGGGGGGCGCCCGATACGCAGTATTTT. It specifies CSASGLGGAPDTQYF.

The chain recombines TRBV3-1 with TRBJ2-4; TRBD1 agrees at 7 bases. TRBJ2-7 matches the DNA end more closely, so the J call is doubtful. CDR3 length: 13 residues. Germline-derived CDR1 and CDR2 are LGHDT and YNNKEL (reference sequence). The CDR3 DNA reads TGTGCCAGCAGCCCGGGACAGCGGTACGAGCAGTACTTC. Encoded protein: CASSPGQRYEQYF.

V and J are TRBV20-1 and TRBJ2-5; 8 positions agree with TRBD2. Germline assignment: CDR1 DFQATT and CDR2 SNEGSKA (reference sequence). This CDR3 comprises 14 residues. The junction had 11 bases not matched to a gene; V was cut back by 6 bases and J by 5 bases. In nucleotides, the CDR3 is TGCAGTGCAAGGGACGGGGGGGCCTTGGAGACCCAGTACTTC. Translating gives CSARDGGALETQYF.

J is TRBJ2-1 and V is TRBV12-3 or TRBV12-4, with D possibly matching TRBD1 (5 bases). Trimming stripped 6 bases from V and 6 bases from J, with 18 bases between. The CDR3 consists of 15 residues. The CDR3 loop reads CASREPTETGNEQFF. Written as DNA, the CDR3 is TGTGCCAGCAGGGAACCCACGGAAACAGGCAATGAGCAGTTCTTC.

The V call is TRBV4-1, the J call TRBJ1-2; 9 positions match TRBD1. The CDR3 extends over 15 amino acids. Trimming cost V 3 bases and J 8 bases; bases outside gene matches: 10. The germline V gene encodes CDR1 MGHRA and CDR2 YSYEKL. CDR3 region: CASSQHRDRVWGYTF. CDR3 coding DNA: TGCGCCAGCAGCCAGCACCGGGACAGGGTATGGGGCTACACCTTC.

This clonotype is a singleton in its sample. V usage is TRBV11-2 and J usage is TRBJ1-6; 8 nucleotides line up with TRBD1. Germline V gene lookup returns CDR1 SGHAT and CDR2 FQNNGV. V was clipped by 6 bases and J by 10 bases; unmatched bases: 20. The CDR3 consists of 18 residues. CDR3 amino acids: CASRELRQGTPSVSPLHF. The CDR3, as DNA: TGTGCCAGCAGAGAGCTGAGACAGGGGACTCCGTCGGTCTCACCCCTCCACTTT.

This clonotype turned up a few times. The rearrangement uses TRBV4-2 and TRBJ1-2; TRBD1 matches at 8 bases. V lost 8 bases, J lost 3 bases, and 5 bases stayed unmatched. The germline CDR1 and CDR2 sequences are LGHNA and YNFKEQ. The CDR3 contains 13 residues. CDR3 nucleotide sequence: TGTGCCAGCTCACAGGGACAGGACTATGGCTACACCTTC. Its protein product is CASSQGQDYGYTF.

This clonotype was picked up a small number of times. This chain links TRBV28 with TRBJ2-3; the D gene is possibly TRBD2 (6 bases). The CDR3 consists of 15 residues. Germline CDR1 and CDR2: MDHEN and SYDVKM. Trimming stripped 5 bases from V and 3 bases from J, with 15 bases between. The CDR3 nucleotides are TGTGCCAGCAGTCTGGGACTGCTTGGTACAGATACGCAGTATTTT. Translating gives CASSLGLLGTDTQYF.